This entry lists 14 T cell receptor beta chains sequenced from one sample in a study of immune heterogeneity within non-small cell lung tumors. Bulk tumor genomic DNA, roughly 600 ng per sample, was used as template. Widely spaced biopsies, several per primary tumor, were obtained at surgery. The cohort was untreated, with newly diagnosed non-small cell lung cancer undergoing curative surgery. Multiplex PCR (32 V and 13 J primers) was used to amplify the TCR beta CDR3. TCRdb independently ran MiXCR on the multiplex PCR reads; one entry per CDR3 protein. This sample yields about 15,000 distinct CDR3 sequences, of which around 28% are seen a single time; 3.5% to 5% belongs to the top ten. The specimen sequenced was lung tumor tissue. Every receptor here comes from a man in his forties or fifties with non-small cell lung cancer.

This clonotype was observed a single time. A junction end diverges from the germline sequence, so it may reflect a read error. V usage is TRBV6-2 or TRBV6-3 and J usage is TRBJ1-5; D is perhaps TRBD1 (5 bases). The germline V gene encodes CDR1 MNHEY and CDR2 SVGEGT. The CDR3 totals 16 residues. The DNA of the CDR3 is TGTGCCAGCACCCGTTGGCTTGACAGATCTGAACAGCGCCAGCATTTT. This codes for CASTRWLDRSEQRQHF.

On this clonotype: A much bigger clone sits one base away, suggesting this may be a read error. This chain links TRBV6-2 or TRBV6-3 with TRBJ2-1, with 7 nucleotides matching TRBD2. This CDR3 has 15 residues. The junction had 8 bases not matched to a gene; V was cut back by 7 bases and J by 2 bases. Germline assignment: CDR1 MNHEY and CDR2 SVGEGT. CDR3 nucleotides: TGTGCCAGCAATAAGCGGGATAGGACCTACAATGAGCAGTTCTTC. Its protein product is CASNKRDRTYNEQFF.

The chain links TRBV10-3 to TRBJ2-7; 7 bases agree with TRBD2. V was pared by 0 bases and J by 6 bases, with 8 bases of the junction left unmatched. CDR1 is ENHRY and CDR2 is SYGVKD in the germline V gene. The CDR3 is 15 residues long. The chain's CDR3 is CAISESGEGRGEQYF. Written as DNA, the CDR3 is TGTGCCATCAGTGAGTCGGGGGAGGGCCGGGGCGAGCAGTACTTC.

By share, this clonotype counts as medium-sized. This chain's CDR3 is CASSVGLAGVREQYF. The CDR3 nucleotides read TGTGCCAGCAGTGTCGGACTAGCGGGAGTCCGCGAGCAGTACTTC. The chain links TRBV12-3 or TRBV12-4 to TRBJ2-7; 13 nucleotides agree with TRBD2. The CDR3 has 15 amino acids. J lost 6 bases, V lost 5 bases, and 7 bases had no gene match.

The chain carries TRBV5-4 and TRBJ1-3; D gene unclear. Germline CDR1 SGHNT, CDR2 YYREEE (reference sequence). V was shortened by 2 bases and J by 0 bases, with 18 bases between the two germline ends. This CDR3 region has 18 residues. CDR3 sequence (DNA): TGTGCCAGCAGCTTTTGGCAGCCGCGTCTCAGCTCTGGAAACACCATATATTTT. Translated, it gives CASSFWQPRLSSGNTIYF.

On this clonotype: Possible read error: a much larger clone is one base away. This chain links TRBV12-3 or TRBV12-4 with TRBJ2-3, with D hard to call. CDR3 length: 15 residues. V was pared by 3 bases and J by 2 bases, with 12 bases between. The CDR3 region is CASSLDQADTDTQYF. Written as DNA, the CDR3 is TGTGCCAGCAGTTTGGATCAGGCAGACACAGATACGCAGTATTTT.

This chain connects TRBV20-1 to TRBJ2-3; the match to TRBD2 covers 11 bases. This CDR3 has 15 residues. Losses at the gene ends were 3 bases for V and 2 bases for J; bases not matched to a gene: 4. The germline CDR1 and CDR2 sequences are DFQATT and SNEGSKA (reference sequence). This chain's CDR3 is CSASPTSGNTDTQYF. The CDR3, as DNA: TGCAGTGCTAGCCCGACTAGCGGGAACACAGATACGCAGTATTTT.

To note about this clonotype: A much larger clone differs from this one at a single base, so this may be a read error. This chain uses TRBV5-5 with TRBJ1-2; 7 bases fit TRBD1. The CDR3 contains 15 residues. Germline values: CDR1 SGHKS, CDR2 YYEKEE (reference sequence). CDR3 region: CARSLDDRVAYGYTF. DNA for the CDR3: TGTGCCAGAAGCTTGGACGACAGGGTCGCCTATGGCTACACCTTC.

On this clonotype itself: A read error may explain this, as a much larger clone is one base away. The chain recombines TRBV12-3 or TRBV12-4 with TRBJ1-3, with D unclear. This CDR3 region has 19 residues. Trimming pared 6 bases from V and 2 bases from J, leaving 26 bases between. The CDR3 reads CASRENKSVVPDPGNTIYF. CDR3 DNA sequence: TGTGCCAGCAGGGAGAACAAGAGTGTAGTCCCAGACCCTGGAAACACCATATATTTT.

A few counts support this clonotype. The genes are TRBV19 and TRBJ1-4, with 9 positions matching TRBD1. V shed 6 bases and J 4 bases; nucleotides not matched to a gene: 3. This CDR3 has 14 residues. Germline V CDR1 and CDR2: LNHDA, SQIVND (reference sequence). The CDR3 DNA sequence: TGTGCCAGTAGCGACAGGGGGGGTAATGAAAAACTGTTTTTT. Residues: CASSDRGGNEKLFF.

About this clonotype: This may be a read error, as it is one base from a much larger clone. The chain couples TRBV6-5 to TRBJ1-6; D is ambiguous. The CDR3 contains 14 residues. Germline lookup yields CDR1 MNHEY and CDR2 SVGAGI. V was clipped by 2 bases and J by 13 bases, with 15 bases between them. CDR3: CASSYEETSFPLHF. CDR3 nucleotide sequence: TGTGCCAGCAGTTACGAGGAGACTAGCTTCCCCCTCCACTTT.

To note about this clonotype: A read error may be the cause here, since a much bigger clone is one base away. The chain couples TRBV12-3 or TRBV12-4 to TRBJ1-1; D gene ambiguous. This CDR3 is 13 amino acids long. Here the CDR3 reads CASSLAGGTDAFF. In nucleotides, the CDR3 is TGTGCCAGCAGTTTGGCAGGCGGTACTGACGCTTTCTTT.

This clonotype was recorded once. This chain joins TRBV5-1 and TRBJ2-5; TRBD1 aligns across 10 bases. The CDR3 is made up of 13 amino acids. Germline V gene sequence: CDR1 SGHRS, CDR2 YFSETQ. V lost 6 bases, J lost 4 bases, and 3 bases stayed unmatched. The CDR3 protein is CASIRDRGETQYF. CDR3 DNA: TGCGCCAGCATCCGGGACAGGGGAGAGACCCAGTACTTC.

Remarks on this clonotype: A much larger clone is a single base away; this may be a read error. V is TRBV5-1 and J is TRBJ2-7; maybe TRBD1 (5 bases). This CDR3 is built from 13 residues. CDR1 and CDR2 (germline): SGHRS, YFSETQ. CDR3 region: CASSGQGFYEQNF. The DNA for the CDR3 is TGCGCCAGCAGCGGACAAGGTTTCTACGAGCAGAACTTC.